The 23 T cell receptor beta chains below come from one sample, sequenced in a study of molecular identifiers for immune sequencing clone quantification (dated 2018 in TCRdb). Library generation was performed with PCR. The sequencer listed for this sample is NextSeq 500. TCRdb reprocessed the public reads (quality trimming at Q25 with fastp, clone calling with MiXCR) and kept in-frame beta chains. Each record represents a unique CDR3 protein, reported with the most common genes and DNA among its rows. The sample profile shows hundreds of thousands of distinct CDR3 sequences; around 25% of them were found once. The ten top clones hold 0.78% of the sample. Sequences were obtained from naive CD8+ T cells from blood, with Jurkat cell RNA spiked in. In the paper's terms, the cell subset or site label means: FACS-sorted CD8+CD4-CCR7+CD45RA+ naive T cells. These receptors were obtained from a human donor in good health. Some libraries in this study had Jurkat cell RNA spiked in.

This clonotype has just one count. A much more abundant neighbour one base away suggests this may be a read error. The chain joins TRBV7-9 to TRBJ2-7, with 7 nucleotides matching TRBD1. This CDR3 is 16 amino acids long. V lost 1 base and J lost 5; bases outside the gene matches: 11. CDR1 is SEHNR, CDR2 FQNEAQ, per germline (reference sequence). Here the CDR3 reads CASSLGEGATFDEQYF. For the CDR3, the DNA is TGTGCCAGCAGCTTAGGCGAGGGGGCTACTTTCGACGAGCAGTACTTC.

The chain is built from TRBV7-9 and TRBJ1-4; 11 bases agree with TRBD1. The CDR3 loop spans 16 amino acids. Looked up from germline, CDR1 is SEHNR and CDR2 is FQNEAQ (reference sequence). V lost 3 bases to trimming and J lost 4 bases; unmatched junction nucleotides: 4. The CDR3 here is CASSLGQGDLNEKLFF. CDR3 nucleotides: TGTGCCAGCAGCTTGGGACAGGGGGACCTTAATGAAAAACTGTTTTTT.

The chain carries TRBV2 and TRBJ2-2; no clear D. The CDR3 length is 15 residues. Per germline, CDR1 SNHLY and CDR2 FYNNEI. V was pared by 4 bases and J by 1 base, with 10 bases between. CDR3 sequence reads: CASSGHPMNTGELFF. The CDR3 region has the DNA TGTGCCAGCAGTGGACACCCCATGAACACCGGGGAGCTGTTTTTT.

This clonotype has more than one count but fewer than ten. The chain uses TRBV25-1 and TRBJ2-5; D might be TRBD1 (5 bases). V lost 1 base, J lost 1 base, and 10 bases lay in between. This CDR3 spans 15 amino acids. Germline CDR1 MGHDK, CDR2 SYGVNS. The CDR3 DNA sequence: TGTGCCAGCAGTGAATTGGCGGACACCCAAGAGACCCAGTACTTC. It translates to CASSELADTQETQYF.

V usage is TRBV4-3 and J usage is TRBJ2-2, with D uncertain. V dropped 1 base and J dropped 6 bases, with 6 bases sitting between them. The CDR3 covers 13 residues. CDR1 is LGHNA, CDR2 YSLEER, per germline. This chain's CDR3 is CASSQVIAGELFF. DNA for the CDR3: TGCGCCAGCAGCCAAGTAATAGCCGGGGAGCTGTTTTTT.

In this sample, this clonotype turned up many times. The chain recombines TRBV7-2 with TRBJ1-5; D uncertain. V was trimmed by 1 base and J by 10 bases, leaving 11 bases between them. This CDR3 region has 13 residues. CDR1 is SGHTA, CDR2 FQGNSA, per germline. CDR3 sequence (DNA): TGTGCCAGCAGCTTAGGTATCGCGGGACCCCAGCATTTT. This codes for CASSLGIAGPQHF.

This clonotype showed up just a few times. This chain connects TRBV11-2 to TRBJ1-3; D gene ambiguous. CDR3 length equals 15 residues. The V gene's germline CDR1 is SGHAT and CDR2 FQNNGV. Deletions cut 5 bases from V and 4 bases from J, with 15 bases between. CDR3 nucleotide sequence: TGTGCCAGCAGCCTCCTCGCGATAGGGGGAAACACCATATATTTT. Translation gives CASSLLAIGGNTIYF.

The rearrangement links TRBV5-5 to TRBJ1-5; no clear D gene. The CDR3 spans 14 residues. The germline CDR1 and CDR2 sequences are SGHKS and YYEKEE (reference sequence). V lost 1 base, J lost 3 bases, and 8 bases lay in between. The CDR3 region has the DNA TGTGCCAGCAGCTTGTTCGACTTCAATCAGCCCCAGCATTTT. Its translation: CASSLFDFNQPQHF.

In regard to this clonotype: The CDR3 end shows no conserved phenylalanine or tryptophan, and so a read error is likely. The chain recombines TRBV6-6 with TRBJ2-1; no clear D. This CDR3 spans 12 amino acids. The V and J ends lost 0 bases and 7 bases respectively, with 4 bases between them. Germline V lookup: CDR1 MNHNY, CDR2 SVGAGI (reference sequence). Written as DNA, the CDR3 is TGTGCCAGCAGTTACTCGGATAATGAGCAGTTCGTC. Translated: CASSYSDNEQFV.

This clonotype showed up just once. This may stem from a read error, because a much larger clone lies one nucleotide away. The chain uses TRBV7-9 and TRBJ2-3; TRBD2 is a possible D gene (6 bases). The germline V gene encodes CDR1 SEHNR and CDR2 FQNEAQ (reference sequence). The CDR3 has 16 amino acids. CDR3 in amino acids: CAGSLPEEGVADTQYF. CDR3 in DNA: TGTGCCGGCAGCTTACCCGAGGAGGGAGTGGCAGATACGCAGTATTTT. Filled out from reference TRBV7-9 and TRBJ2-3, the complete variable domain reads DTGVSQNPRHKITKRGQNVTFRCDPISEHNRLYWYRQTLGQGPEFLTYFQNEAQLEKSRLLSDRFSAERPKGSFSTLEIQRTEQGDSAMYLCAGSLPEEGVADTQYFGPGTRLTVL.

This clonotype came up a few times. This chain uses TRBV20-1 with TRBJ2-1; 12 bases line up with TRBD2. The CDR3 has 17 amino acids. From germline, CDR1 is DFQATT and CDR2 SNEGSKA (reference sequence). V gave up 2 bases and J gave up 8 bases; unmatched junction bases: 13. The CDR3 here is CSARTSGRQSRWDEQFF. In nucleotides, the CDR3 is TGCAGTGCTAGAACTAGCGGGAGGCAATCCAGGTGGGATGAGCAGTTCTTC.

V is TRBV20-1 and J is TRBJ2-7; the match to TRBD1 covers 7 bases. Looked up from germline, CDR1 is DFQATT and CDR2 is SNEGSKA (reference sequence). This CDR3 has 16 residues. J lost 2 bases, V lost 0 bases, and 10 bases had no gene match. This chain's CDR3 is CSAREPGQTSAYEQYF. The CDR3 DNA sequence: TGCAGTGCTAGAGAGCCGGGACAGACCTCTGCCTACGAGCAGTACTTC.

The V and J genes are TRBV7-9 and TRBJ1-1, with 9 bases matching TRBD1. Germline CDR1 SEHNR, CDR2 FQNEAQ (reference sequence). This CDR3 is built from 13 residues. V was pared by 5 bases and J by 11 bases, with 9 bases of the junction left unmatched. CDR3 amino acids: CASSPGDRVRAFF. Written as DNA, the CDR3 is TGTGCCAGCAGCCCCGGGGACAGGGTACGCGCTTTCTTT.

About this clonotype: Since a much larger clone is just one base distant, this may be a read error. The CDR3 loop reads CSATKDRTLILNTEAFF. Here the CDR3 DNA reads TGCAGTGCTACCAAGGACAGGACGCTTATACTTAACACTGAAGCTTTCTTT. The chain links TRBV20-1 to TRBJ1-1, with TRBD1 identical over 7 bases. The CDR3 has 17 amino acids. Germline values: CDR1 DFQATT, CDR2 SNEGSKA (reference sequence). V dropped 4 bases and J dropped 2; count of bases not matched to a gene: 16.

This clonotype was observed a few times. The chain joins TRBV13 to TRBJ1-6, with D perhaps TRBD1 (6 bases). Germline-derived CDR1 and CDR2 are PRHDT and FYEKMQ (reference sequence). The germline V and J ends were trimmed by 1 base and 7 bases, with 14 bases remaining between them. The CDR3 loop spans 16 amino acids. CDR3 region: CASSLEGVGLNSPLHF. The CDR3 region has the DNA TGTGCCAGCAGCTTAGAGGGGGTCGGCCTCAATTCACCCCTCCACTTT.

This clonotype appeared once. Given a much more abundant clone one base away, this may be a read error. The V and J genes are TRBV20-1 and TRBJ2-7; D gene unclear. The CDR3 runs 12 residues. Per the germline V gene, CDR1 is DFQATT and CDR2 is SNEGSKA (reference sequence). CDR3 DNA sequence: TGCAGTGCTGGAGAAAACGGCTACGAGCAGTACTTC. Encoded protein: CSAGENGYEQYF.

In regard to this clonotype: It may be a read error: a sequence one base away is much more abundant. V usage is TRBV12-3 or TRBV12-4 and J usage is TRBJ1-1; 7 bases map to TRBD1. The CDR3 loop spans 14 amino acids. CDR3 amino acids: CANSPGTASTEAFF. CDR3 sequence (DNA): TGTGCCAACAGTCCCGGGACAGCTTCCACTGAAGCTTTCTTT.

This clonotype has at least ten counts. The chain uses TRBV5-4 and TRBJ2-7; a possible D gene is TRBD2 (5 bases). The CDR3 spans 14 residues. In germline, CDR1 is SGHNT, CDR2 YYREEE (reference sequence). The V gene lost 4 bases and the J gene lost 5 bases, with 16 bases spanning the gap. CDR3 nucleotide sequence: TGTGCCAGCAGCGCCGGGGAAGCCCCCAACGAGCAGTACTTC. Translation: CASSAGEAPNEQYF.

Ten or more counts support this clonotype. The rearrangement uses TRBV5-6 and TRBJ1-1; D possibly corresponds to TRBD1 (5 bases). CDR3 length equals 12 residues. Germline CDR1 and CDR2: SGHDT and YYEEEE. V lost 5 bases to trimming and J lost 1 base, with 6 bases between them. In DNA, the CDR3 is TGTGCCAGCAGAGGGGCGAACACTGAAGCTTTCTTT. It yields the protein CASRGANTEAFF.

This clonotype has ten or more counts. The V gene is TRBV13, the J gene TRBJ1-1; D uncertain. The V gene's germline CDR1 is PRHDT and CDR2 FYEKMQ (reference sequence). Trimming left V 5 bases short and J 7 bases short, with 14 bases between. This CDR3 contains 13 residues. DNA of the CDR3: TGTGCCAGCAGCCCCGGCTGGGGTTTTGAAGCTTTCTTT. This sequence encodes CASSPGWGFEAFF.

At least ten counts were recorded for this clonotype. The J gene is TRBJ2-3, the V gene TRBV7-2, with D hard to call. Trimming cost V 5 bases and J 2 bases, with 11 bases left between them. The CDR3 has 14 residues. The germline CDR1 and CDR2 sequences are SGHTA and FQGNSA. Written as DNA, the CDR3 is TGTGCCAGCAGCCCCCCGGCGCACACAGATACGCAGTATTTT. Its protein product is CASSPPAHTDTQYF.

The chain joins TRBV10-1 to TRBJ2-1; perhaps TRBD2 as D (5 bases). The CDR3 is 16 amino acids. Trimming stripped 8 bases from V and 0 bases from J, with 17 bases between. Germline values: CDR1 WNHNN, CDR2 SYGVQD (reference sequence). The CDR3 DNA reads as TGCGCCAGCGGGAGAGGCCCGGACGGCTCCTACAATGAGCAGTTCTTC. Amino acid sequence: CASGRGPDGSYNEQFF.

The rearrangement joins TRBV27 to TRBJ2-7; TRBD1 is a possible D gene (5 bases). The V gene lost 5 bases and the J gene lost 4 bases, with 15 bases spanning the gap. Germline V gene lookup returns CDR1 MNHEY and CDR2 SMNVEV (reference sequence). The CDR3 sequence is 14 residues long. CDR3 coding DNA: TGTGCCAGCAGTAGGGGTGTAATGGGTTACGAGCAGTACTTC. Its protein is CASSRGVMGYEQYF.